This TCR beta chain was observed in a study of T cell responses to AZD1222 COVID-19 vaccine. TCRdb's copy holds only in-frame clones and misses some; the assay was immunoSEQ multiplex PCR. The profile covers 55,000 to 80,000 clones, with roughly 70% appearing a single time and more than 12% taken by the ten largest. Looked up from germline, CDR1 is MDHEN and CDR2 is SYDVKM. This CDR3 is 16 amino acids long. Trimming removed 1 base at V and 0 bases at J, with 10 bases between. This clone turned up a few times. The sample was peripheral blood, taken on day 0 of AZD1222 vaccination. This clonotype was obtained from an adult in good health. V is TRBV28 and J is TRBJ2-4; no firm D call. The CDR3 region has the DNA TGTGCCAGCAGTTTATCCCGGTCTCTAGCCAAAAACATTCAGTACTTC. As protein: CASSLSRSLAKNIQYF.